These 14 T cell receptor beta chains share one sample of origin, sequenced in a study of T cell repertoires in cytomegalovirus infection. Antigen specificity for these receptors is unknown. TCRdb fed the reads into MiXCR, producing one record per CDR3 protein. Among roughly 730,000 distinct CDR3 sequences, around 31% were seen once, and the ten largest hold about 20%. Sequenced here: cultured PBMCs, sampled from culture after CMV antigen stimulation. Source of these receptors: a human donor in good health (CMV status not recorded). Some clones in this sample may be carry-over from other donors' samples.

The chain couples TRBV29-1 to TRBJ2-7, with TRBD2 identical over 7 bases. Germline lookup yields CDR1 SQVTM and CDR2 ANQGSEA. J lost 3 bases, V lost 3 bases, and 5 bases had no gene match. There are 13 residues in the CDR3. The CDR3 spells CSVDLRGSYEQYF. In DNA form, the CDR3 reads TGCAGCGTTGACTTGCGCGGGAGCTACGAGCAGTACTTC.

The rearrangement joins TRBV20-1 to TRBJ2-1, with 15 bases fitting TRBD2. V shed 3 bases and J 3 bases; nucleotides not matched to a gene: 15. Germline V CDR1 and CDR2: DFQATT, SNEGSKA (reference sequence). This CDR3 contains 20 residues. The CDR3 loop reads CSARVSGLGTSGGNYNEQFF. The CDR3 nucleotides read TGCAGTGCTAGGGTATCGGGGTTGGGGACTAGCGGGGGGAACTACAATGAGCAGTTCTTC.

This rearrangement joins TRBV24-1 to TRBJ2-5; 7 bases agree with TRBD1. CDR3 length: 15 amino acids. V lost 3 bases, J lost 7 bases, and 10 bases stayed unmatched. Germline V gene data show CDR1 as KGHDR and CDR2 as SFDVKD. The CDR3 sequence: CATSDPRDSGGTQYF. Here the CDR3 DNA reads TGTGCCACCAGTGATCCCAGGGACAGTGGTGGGACCCAGTACTTC.

V is TRBV20-1 and J is TRBJ2-1; TRBD2 matches at 13 bases. This CDR3 comprises 14 residues. Germline V CDR1 and CDR2: DFQATT, SNEGSKA (reference sequence). V shed 5 bases, J shed 6 bases, and the junction held 4 bases outside the gene matches. CDR3 amino acids: CSAEGLAGRNEQFF. The CDR3 bases are TGCAGTGCTGAGGGACTAGCGGGACGCAATGAGCAGTTCTTC.

The V call is TRBV6-1, the J call TRBJ2-2; perhaps TRBD1 as D (5 bases). CDR3 length: 14 amino acids. CDR1 is MNHNS, CDR2 SASEGT, per germline. V lost 6 bases and J lost 4, with 12 bases in between. The CDR3 loop reads CASRLTVLTGELFF. The CDR3 bases are TGTGCCAGCAGGCTGACAGTTCTCACCGGGGAGCTGTTTTTT.

The rearrangement joins TRBV5-4 to TRBJ2-7; TRBD2 agrees at 13 bases. Germline V gene lookup returns CDR1 SGHNT and CDR2 YYREEE (reference sequence). Trimming at V came to 4 bases and at J to 2 bases, leaving 6 bases not matched to a gene. The CDR3 sequence is 16 residues long. In DNA, the CDR3 is TGTGCCAGCAGCCAGGGACTAGCGGGATTCCCCTACGAGCAGTACTTC. Amino acid sequence: CASSQGLAGFPYEQYF.

This clonotype was observed many times. The chain uses TRBV7-8 and TRBJ2-1; D is unclear. Trimming stripped 4 bases from V and 0 bases from J, with 13 bases between. Germline V gene data show CDR1 as SGHVS and CDR2 as FQNEAQ. The CDR3 has 16 amino acids. The CDR3 DNA follows: TGTGCCAGCAGCTCCCGGACGAGTACCTCCTACAATGAGCAGTTCTTC. Its translation is CASSSRTSTSYNEQFF.

This clonotype has a count of ten or more. The rearrangement joins TRBV7-2 to TRBJ2-3; the match to TRBD2 covers 8 bases. V trimming: 6 bases; J trimming: 6 bases; junction bases outside the gene matches: 23. The length of the CDR3 is 19 residues. CDR1 is SGHTA, CDR2 FQGNSA, per germline. The CDR3 protein is CASSYPAGLSGRRADTQYF. The CDR3 DNA follows: TGTGCCAGCAGTTACCCAGCCGGTTTAAGCGGGAGACGGGCGGATACGCAGTATTTT.

This chain links TRBV27 with TRBJ1-1, with no clear D. The CDR3 has 14 residues. The ends were cut back, 7 bases at V and 2 bases at J, with 14 bases in the middle. Germline V CDR1 and CDR2: MNHEY, SMNVEV (reference sequence). The CDR3 sequence: CASNAGHFNTEAFF. CDR3 DNA sequence: TGTGCCAGCAATGCAGGCCACTTTAACACTGAAGCTTTCTTT.

The chain couples TRBV12-3 or TRBV12-4 to TRBJ1-1; TRBD1 is a possible D gene (5 bases). The CDR3 totals 16 residues. Trimming took 6 bases from V and 5 from J, leaving 22 bases between them. CDR3 nucleotides: TGTGCCAGCAGAGACCTTGGGACGGCGGGTGGAACTGAAGCTTTCTTT. It specifies CASRDLGTAGGTEAFF.

This clonotype came up a few times. This rearrangement joins TRBV5-4 to TRBJ1-1; D unresolved. The V gene's germline CDR1 is SGHNT and CDR2 YYREEE (reference sequence). V was cut by 0 bases and J by 6 bases, with 3 bases left in between. The CDR3 loop spans 11 amino acids. CDR3 DNA: TGTGCCAGCAGCTTGGAATCTGAAGCTTTCTTT. Its translation: CASSLESEAFF. The variable domain in full, completed from reference TRBV5-4 and TRBJ1-1, reads ETGVTQSPTHLIKTRGQQVTLRCSSQSGHNTVSWYQQALGQGPQFIFQYYREEENGRGNFPPRFSGLQFPNYSSELNVNALELDDSALYLCASSLESEAFFGQGTRLTVV.

This clonotype appeared a single time. The V gene is TRBV5-6, the J gene TRBJ1-1; D is undetermined. CDR3 length: 14 residues. Germline-derived CDR1 and CDR2 are SGHDT and YYEEEE. V lost 2 bases and J 3 bases, leaving 11 bases between the germline ends. In DNA, the CDR3 is TGTGCCAGCAGCTTACAGAGCTGGGACACTGAAGCTTTCTTT. This encodes CASSLQSWDTEAFF.

This clonotype was recorded at least ten times. This chain connects TRBV12-3 or TRBV12-4 to TRBJ1-4, with TRBD1 as a possible D gene (5 bases). Trimming removed 4 bases at V and 8 bases at J, with 23 bases between. The CDR3 is 17 residues long. The chain's CDR3 is CASSSPGRGGVREKLFF. CDR3 in DNA: TGTGCCAGCAGTTCCCCGGGGCGGGGAGGGGTACGGGAAAAACTGTTTTTT.

The DNA of the CDR3 is TGCAGTGCTACCGGACAGTTAACAGATACGCAGTATTTT. This encodes CSATGQLTDTQYF. V gene TRBV20-1 combines with J gene TRBJ2-3, with D possibly TRBD1 on 6 matching bases. V was trimmed by 4 bases and J by 3 bases, leaving 11 bases between them. Germline V lookup: CDR1 DFQATT, CDR2 SNEGSKA (reference sequence). The CDR3 is 13 amino acids.